This passage covers 21 T cell receptor beta chains from one sample sequenced in a study of blood T cell repertoires in COVID-19. Only in-frame clones appear in the TCRdb table, and some are missing; sequencing was by immunoSEQ multiplex PCR. Of around 160,000 clones in the sample, around 85% were seen once. The specimen sequenced was peripheral blood. The receptor source for this set is a woman aged 40 to 49 with active or convalescent COVID-19.

The J gene is TRBJ2-6, the V gene TRBV27; 12 bases match TRBD1. This CDR3 comprises 23 residues. Germline CDR1 MNHEY, CDR2 SMNVEV (reference sequence). V lost 0 bases, J lost 0 bases, and 15 bases stayed unmatched. The CDR3 reads CASSLSFGTGGDPKSSGANVLTF. The CDR3, as DNA: TGTGCCAGCAGTTTATCGTTCGGGACAGGGGGCGACCCGAAGAGCTCTGGGGCCAACGTCCTGACTTTC. The full variable domain, its missing parts supplied by reference TRBV27 and TRBJ2-6, is EAQVTQNPRYLITVTGKKLTVTCSQNMNHEYMSWYRQDPGLGLRQIYYSMNVEVTDKGDVPEGYKVSRKEKRNFPLILESPSPNQTSLYFCASSLSFGTGGDPKSSGANVLTFGAGSRLTVL.

With regard to this clone: One junction end does not reproduce the germline sequence, and a read error may be involved. V gene TRBV27 combines with J gene TRBJ1-5; D remains unclear. CDR1 is MNHEY, CDR2 SMNVEV, per germline (reference sequence). The CDR3 spans 13 residues. CDR3 region: CVSSLREDQPQHF. The CDR3 DNA sequence: TGTGTCAGCAGTTTAAGGGAGGATCAGCCCCAGCATTTT.

This sequence joins TRBV25-1 and TRBJ1-5; a possible D gene is TRBD1 (6 bases). This CDR3 spans 14 amino acids. Germline V gene sequence: CDR1 MGHDK, CDR2 SYGVNS. V was pared by 6 bases and J by 0 bases, with 9 bases between. CDR3 DNA sequence: TGTGCCAGCAGGGACAGCAATAGCAATCAGCCCCAGCATTTT. Its translation: CASRDSNSNQPQHF.

The chain combines TRBV10-2 with TRBJ1-1; 9 positions match TRBD1. Germline trimming cut 11 bases from V and 3 bases from J; bases unmatched to any gene: 7. Germline CDR1 is WSHSY and CDR2 is SAAADI. The CDR3 length is 13 residues. CDR3 sequence: CAATGGEYTEAFF. The CDR3, as DNA: TGCGCCGCCACAGGGGGCGAGTACACTGAAGCTTTCTTT.

The CDR3 loop is CASSYGTGVSGGYTF. Written as DNA, the CDR3 is TGTGCCAGCAGCTACGGGACAGGGGTGTCGGGTGGCTACACCTTC. The V gene is TRBV3-1 (or the pseudogene TRBV3-2), the J gene TRBJ1-2; 10 bases are shared with TRBD1. After removal of 5 bases from V and 7 bases from J, the junction contained 10 bases not matched to a gene. CDR1 is LGHDT, CDR2 YNNKEL, per germline (reference sequence). The CDR3 spans 15 residues.

This chain links TRBV27 with TRBJ2-5; 10 nucleotides align to TRBD1. Germline V gene sequence: CDR1 MNHEY, CDR2 SMNVEV (reference sequence). Trimming took 6 bases from V and 4 from J; bases not matched to a gene: 5. The CDR3 is made up of 14 amino acids. CDR3 nucleotides: TGTGCCAGCAGACCCGACAGGGGGCGAGAGACCCAGTACTTC. It translates to CASRPDRGRETQYF.

The chain recombines TRBV18 with TRBJ1-2; D call uncertain. With 1 base removed from V and 2 bases from J, the gap between germline ends came to 14 bases. The CDR3 consists of 16 residues. Looked up from germline, CDR1 is KGHSH and CDR2 is LQKENI. The CDR3 protein is CASSPREGPLNYGYTF. The CDR3, as DNA: TGTGCCAGCTCACCACGGGAGGGTCCCCTAAACTATGGCTACACCTTC.

This rearrangement joins TRBV11-2 to TRBJ2-7; 7 positions agree with TRBD1. V shed 4 bases and J 6 bases; nucleotides not matched to a gene: 6. The CDR3 is made up of 13 amino acids. Germline loops: CDR1 SGHAT, CDR2 FQNNGV. The CDR3: CASSSLNRGEQYF. The DNA for the CDR3 is TGTGCCAGCAGCTCGCTCAACAGGGGCGAGCAGTACTTC.

The V gene is TRBV6-6, the J gene TRBJ2-7, with 7 bases matching TRBD2. J lost 3 bases, V lost 2 bases, and 7 bases had no gene match. The length of the CDR3 is 15 residues. CDR1 and CDR2 from the germline V gene are MNHNY and SVGAGI (reference sequence). CDR3 bases: TGTGCCAGCAGTTACCCGGCCAGGGAGGGCTACGAGCAGTACTTC. It is translated as CASSYPAREGYEQYF.

This clone occurred a few times. The chain employs TRBV6-6 and TRBJ1-6; D not certain. This CDR3 has 15 amino acids. Trimming shortened V by 2 bases and J by 6 bases, and 11 bases separated the two germline ends. Germline lookup yields CDR1 MNHNY and CDR2 SVGAGI (reference sequence). The CDR3 loop is CASSYTAGVNSPLHF. For the CDR3, the DNA is TGTGCCAGCAGTTACACGGCCGGGGTTAATTCACCCCTCCACTTT.

The chain has TRBV30 and TRBJ1-5, with a possible D match to TRBD1 (5 bases). There are 15 residues in the CDR3. Germline loops: CDR1 GTSNPN, CDR2 SVGIG (reference sequence). V was shortened by 3 bases and J by 6 bases, with 18 bases between the two germline ends. The CDR3 protein is CAWSQPGGGFQPQHF. The CDR3 DNA reads TGTGCCTGGAGCCAACCCGGGGGAGGATTTCAGCCCCAGCATTTT.

The chain is built from TRBV19 and TRBJ1-5; tentatively, D is TRBD1 (5 bases). Trimming removed 1 base from V and 2 bases from J, with 12 bases in between. This CDR3 is built from 16 residues. Germline lookup yields CDR1 LNHDA and CDR2 SQIVND (reference sequence). CDR3: CASSIGREGGNQPQHF. In DNA form, the CDR3 reads TGTGCCAGTAGTATAGGCAGGGAGGGAGGCAATCAGCCCCAGCATTTT.

This chain uses TRBV5-1 with TRBJ2-5, with 8 bases lining up with TRBD2. The germline V gene encodes CDR1 SGHRS and CDR2 YFSETQ. The ends lost 0 bases at V and 5 bases at J; junction bases unmatched: 9. The CDR3 is 16 residues long. The CDR3 is CASSLGLAGRWETQYF. The CDR3 coding sequence is TGCGCCAGCAGCTTGGGGCTAGCGGGCCGCTGGGAGACCCAGTACTTC.

V is TRBV5-1 and J is TRBJ1-4; D not certain. Germline V gene sequence: CDR1 SGHRS, CDR2 YFSETQ. The CDR3 is 15 residues long. Trimming cost V 4 bases and J 6 bases, with 16 bases left between them. The CDR3 sequence: CASSTEVGDYEKLFF. In DNA form, the CDR3 reads TGCGCCAGCAGCACCGAGGTCGGGGATTATGAAAAACTGTTTTTT. The full variable domain, rest sourced from reference TRBV5-1 and TRBJ1-4, is KAGVTQTPRYLIKTRGQQVTLSCSPISGHRSVSWYQQTPGQGLQFLFEYFSETQRNKGNFPGRFSGRQFSNSRSEMNVSTLELGDSALYLCASSTEVGDYEKLFFGSGTQLSVL.

V is TRBV30 and J is TRBJ2-1; D unclear. The CDR3 sequence is 14 residues long. The V gene's germline CDR1 is GTSNPN and CDR2 SVGIG (reference sequence). Trimming cost V 1 base and J 3 bases, with 10 bases left between them. The CDR3 loop reads CAWSARLNYNEQFF. The CDR3 DNA reads as TGTGCCTGGAGTGCCCGACTCAACTACAATGAGCAGTTCTTC.

The CDR3 DNA sequence: TGTGCCAGCAGCCATCTCCTGACAGGGTATCACTACGAGCAGTACTTC. It is translated as CASSHLLTGYHYEQYF. This sequence joins TRBV3-1 (or the pseudogene TRBV3-2) and TRBJ2-7; 7 nucleotides agree with TRBD1. CDR3 size: 16 residues. Germline CDR1 reads LGHDT; CDR2 reads YNNKEL (reference sequence). V lost 3 bases to trimming and J lost 3 bases; unmatched junction nucleotides: 11.

Only one count was recorded for this clone. V usage is TRBV30 and J usage is TRBJ2-1; TRBD2 might be the D (6 bases). The CDR3 consists of 13 residues. V lost 8 bases, J lost 2 bases, and 13 bases lay in between. Looked up from germline, CDR1 is GTSNPN and CDR2 is SVGIG (reference sequence). The CDR3 is CASLAGPYNEQFF. Written as DNA, the CDR3 is TGTGCCAGTCTGGCGGGGCCCTACAATGAGCAGTTCTTC.

The rearrangement links TRBV5-1 to TRBJ1-2, with 9 bases lining up with TRBD1. The CDR3 has 13 amino acids. CDR1 and CDR2 (germline): SGHRS, YFSETQ. V dropped 4 bases and J dropped 4; count of bases not matched to a gene: 2. CDR3 sequence (DNA): TGCGCCAGCAGCGCGGGACAGGGCTATGGCTACACCTTC. Amino acid sequence: CASSAGQGYGYTF.

V and J are TRBV28 and TRBJ1-2; D is unresolved. V was clipped by 2 bases and J by 9 bases, with 22 bases between them. The CDR3 has 16 residues. Germline V gives CDR1 MDHEN, CDR2 SYDVKM. Here the CDR3 reads CASSLTYSAAGFSYTF. The CDR3 nucleotides read TGTGCCAGCAGTTTAACCTACTCGGCAGCGGGCTTTAGCTACACCTTC.

This rearrangement joins TRBV27 to TRBJ1-1, with D hard to call. The CDR3 covers 14 residues. Germline lookup yields CDR1 MNHEY and CDR2 SMNVEV (reference sequence). Trimming removed 5 bases at V and 1 base at J, with 11 bases between. The CDR3 DNA sequence: TGTGCCAGCAGTCCAGATCTGTCGAACACTGAAGCTTTCTTT. Translated: CASSPDLSNTEAFF.

J is TRBJ2-3 and V is TRBV6-5, with 9 bases lining up with TRBD2. The germline gives CDR1 MNHEY, CDR2 SVGAGI. The CDR3 extends over 15 amino acids. V was clipped by 6 bases and J by 0 bases; unmatched bases: 4. The CDR3 region has the DNA TGTGCCAGCAGCTTAGCGGGAGCTAGCACAGATACGCAGTATTTT. This sequence encodes CASSLAGASTDTQYF.